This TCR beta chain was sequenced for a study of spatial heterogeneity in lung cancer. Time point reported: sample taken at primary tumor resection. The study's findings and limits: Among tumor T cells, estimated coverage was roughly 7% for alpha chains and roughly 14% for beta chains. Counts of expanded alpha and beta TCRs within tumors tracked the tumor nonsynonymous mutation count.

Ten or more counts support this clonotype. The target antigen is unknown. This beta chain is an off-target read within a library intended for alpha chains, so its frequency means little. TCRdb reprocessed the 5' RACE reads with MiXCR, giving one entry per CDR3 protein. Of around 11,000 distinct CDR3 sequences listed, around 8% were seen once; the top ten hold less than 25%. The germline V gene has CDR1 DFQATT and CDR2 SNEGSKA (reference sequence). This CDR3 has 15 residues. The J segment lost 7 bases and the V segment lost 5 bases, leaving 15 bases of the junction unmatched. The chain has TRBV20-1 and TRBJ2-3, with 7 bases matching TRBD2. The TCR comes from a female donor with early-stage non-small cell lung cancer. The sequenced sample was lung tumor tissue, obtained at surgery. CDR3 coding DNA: TGCAGTGCTGGTCTGAGCAGCGGGGCCGGGAATACGCAGTATTTT. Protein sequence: CSAGLSSGAGNTQYF.